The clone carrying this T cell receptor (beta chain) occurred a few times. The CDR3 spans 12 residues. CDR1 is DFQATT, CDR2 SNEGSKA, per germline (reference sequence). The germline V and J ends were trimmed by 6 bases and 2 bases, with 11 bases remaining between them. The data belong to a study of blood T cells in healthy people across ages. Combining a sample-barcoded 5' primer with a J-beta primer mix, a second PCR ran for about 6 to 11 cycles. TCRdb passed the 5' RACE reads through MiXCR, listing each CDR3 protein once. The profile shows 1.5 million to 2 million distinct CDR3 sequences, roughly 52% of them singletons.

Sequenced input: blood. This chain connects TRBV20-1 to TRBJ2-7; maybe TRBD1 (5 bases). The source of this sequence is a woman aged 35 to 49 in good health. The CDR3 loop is CSAPDTPYEQYF. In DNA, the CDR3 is TGCAGTGCCCCGGACACACCCTACGAGCAGTACTTC.